Sequencing of this T cell receptor (beta chain) was carried out in a study of cytomegalovirus exposure and HLA in healthy donors. Findings of the study overall: Sequencing depth across donors, presence/absence analyses assumed, was roughly uniform. In terms of immune exposure information, only CMV serostatus was available. Sequencing had likely introduced a cluster of highly shared sequence variants as an artifact. In a later analysis, at a false discovery rate of 0.05, 16,951 TCR beta sequences were associated with HLA alleles.

PCR was performed using 60 Vbeta and 13 Jbeta primers. The data were produced by immunoSEQ multiplex PCR, yet TCRdb's version contains in-frame clones alone and is incomplete. The data show around 210,000 clones, 70% to 90% seen once. The CDR3 has 15 amino acids. The J segment lost 8 bases and the V segment lost 4 bases, leaving 10 bases of the junction unmatched. CDR1 is SGHAT and CDR2 is FQDESV in the germline V gene (reference sequence). In the case of this clone: The antigen is undetermined.

The sequence was obtained from a girl aged 2-10 years in good health and CMV-seronegative. The sample comprised PBMCs. The J gene is TRBJ2-7, the V gene TRBV11-1, with 11 bases fitting TRBD1. CDR3 amino acids: CASSSPGQGAEKQYF. DNA of the CDR3: TGTGCCAGCAGCTCCCCCGGACAGGGGGCCGAGAAGCAGTACTTC.